The 20 T cell receptor beta chains reported below all come from one sample, sequenced in a study of T cells in Graves' hyperthyroidism and ophthalmopathy. Researchers amplified the TCR beta CDR3 regions from RNA transcripts. During a first-round RT-PCR of the TCR CDR3, the HTBI primer set was used. TCRdb analysed the multiplex PCR reads with MiXCR anew, one entry per CDR3 protein. This sample has a few hundred thousand distinct CDR3 sequences, with roughly 15% found just once. The sample comprised blood. These receptor sequences come from a woman between 45 and 65 years old with Graves' hyperthyroidism that later progressed to Graves' ophthalmopathy.

The sample holds a few counts of this clonotype. This chain connects TRBV7-2 to TRBJ2-7; D call uncertain. V lost 0 bases, J lost 3 bases, and 6 bases lay in between. CDR1 and CDR2 (germline): SGHTA, FQGNSA. The CDR3 runs 13 residues. CDR3 amino acids: CASSLARVYEQYF. The CDR3 nucleotides are TGTGCCAGCAGCTTAGCCCGGGTCTACGAGCAGTACTTC.

This clonotype came up many times. The V and J genes are TRBV7-2 and TRBJ2-5, with no clear D. Germline CDR1 reads SGHTA; CDR2 reads FQGNSA. This CDR3 is 13 amino acids long. With 5 bases removed from V and 7 bases from J, the gap between germline ends came to 14 bases. The CDR3 spells CASSAVLSGTQYF. The DNA of the CDR3 is TGTGCCAGCAGCGCCGTTCTCTCCGGGACCCAGTACTTC.

Only a few counts were recorded for this clonotype. The chain uses TRBV7-6 and TRBJ2-5, with D hard to call. Germline V CDR1 and CDR2: SGHVS, FNYEAQ. This CDR3 spans 14 amino acids. The ends were cut back, 2 bases at V and 1 base at J, with 8 bases in the middle. Written as DNA, the CDR3 is TGTGCCAGCAGCTTAAGGCAGTTCCAAGAGACCCAGTACTTC. Its protein product is CASSLRQFQETQYF.

The chain couples TRBV7-9 to TRBJ2-4; D gene uncertain. The length of the CDR3 is 16 residues. CDR1 and CDR2 (germline): SEHNR, FQNEAQ (reference sequence). Trimming removed 3 bases from V and 0 bases from J, with 12 bases in between. The CDR3 DNA follows: TGTGCCAGCAGCTTGTCGGGTCGTGTAGCCAAAAACATTCAGTACTTC. This translates into CASSLSGRVAKNIQYF.

The rearrangement joins TRBV19 to TRBJ2-2; D is unresolved. V lost 3 bases and J lost 5, with 7 bases in between. Germline CDR1 is LNHDA and CDR2 is SQIVND (reference sequence). The CDR3 is 13 amino acids. CDR3 DNA sequence: TGTGCCAGTAGTATCATGGGGACCGGGGAGCTGTTTTTT. This sequence encodes CASSIMGTGELFF.

The chain has TRBV27 and TRBJ2-7, with D perhaps matching TRBD1 (6 bases). Per germline, CDR1 MNHEY and CDR2 SMNVEV (reference sequence). The CDR3 is 15 amino acids. With 3 bases removed from V and 3 bases from J, the gap between germline ends came to 15 bases. The CDR3 DNA is TGTGCCAGCAGTTTGGCAAGGGGGAACTTCTACGAGCAGTACTTC. Its translation: CASSLARGNFYEQYF.

This clonotype was counted ten times or more. The chain is built from TRBV10-3 and TRBJ2-3; 11 bases map to TRBD1. Germline assignment: CDR1 ENHRY and CDR2 SYGVKD. J lost 0 bases, V lost 6 bases, and 14 bases had no gene match. The CDR3 totals 19 residues. The chain's CDR3 is CAIRGTGGEGVLSTDTQYF. CDR3 coding DNA: TGTGCCATCAGAGGGACAGGGGGTGAAGGTGTATTAAGCACAGATACGCAGTATTTT.

As DNA, the CDR3 is TGTGCCGTCGGGACAGTTTCATACAATGAGCAGTTCTTC. Encoded protein: CAVGTVSYNEQFF. The chain employs TRBV19 and TRBJ2-1, with 7 bases identical to TRBD1. CDR3 length: 13 amino acids. V lost 11 bases to trimming and J lost 4 bases; unmatched junction nucleotides: 8. CDR1 is LNHDA and CDR2 is SQIVND in the germline V gene (reference sequence).

This clonotype was seen ten or more times. The chain is built from TRBV10-3 and TRBJ1-2, with D perhaps TRBD1 (5 bases). The CDR3 covers 14 residues. Germline V lookup: CDR1 ENHRY, CDR2 SYGVKD. Trimming removed 7 bases at V and 4 bases at J, with 16 bases between. The CDR3 protein is CAINKEGRSYGYTF. The CDR3 nucleotides are TGTGCCATCAATAAAGAGGGGAGAAGCTATGGCTACACCTTC.

Ten or more counts support this clonotype. The chain recombines TRBV20-1 with TRBJ2-3; D is perhaps TRBD2 (6 bases). Trimming took 6 bases from V and 6 from J, leaving 16 bases between them. The germline CDR1 and CDR2 sequences are DFQATT and SNEGSKA (reference sequence). This CDR3 is 13 amino acids long. The CDR3 DNA reads as TGCAGTGCGAGGAGGGACCGCGGGGATACGCAGTATTTT. Protein sequence: CSARRDRGDTQYF.

This clonotype was seen ten or more times. This may be a read error, as it is one base from a much larger clone. The chain carries TRBV12-3 or TRBV12-4 and TRBJ1-1, with D unclear. The ends were cut back, 1 base at V and 1 base at J, with 1 base in the middle. The CDR3 has 12 amino acids. The CDR3 region has the DNA TGTGCCAGCAGTTTAGAGAACACTGAAGCTTTCTTT. Its translation: CASSLENTEAFF.

This clonotype was observed many times. J is TRBJ2-1 and V is TRBV5-1; possible D gene TRBD2, 5 bases. The V gene lost 1 base and the J gene lost 5 bases, with 13 bases spanning the gap. Germline CDR1 and CDR2: SGHRS and YFSETQ. There are 15 residues in the CDR3. The DNA of the CDR3 is TGCGCCAGCAGCTTGTACCAGCGGAGGAACAATGAGCAGTTCTTC. This codes for CASSLYQRRNNEQFF.

The sample holds many counts of this clonotype. CDR3 nucleotide sequence: TGTGCCAGCAGCCACCCGGGACCAAACACAGATACGCAGTATTTT. Its translation: CASSHPGPNTDTQYF. The chain couples TRBV12-3 or TRBV12-4 to TRBJ2-3; either TRBD1 or TRBD2 may supply D (5 bases each). The CDR3 loop spans 15 amino acids. Trimming pared 6 bases from V and 2 bases from J, leaving 15 bases between.

This clonotype showed up many times. The chain employs TRBV27 and TRBJ2-7; 7 bases match TRBD1. V shed 7 bases, J shed 4 bases, and the junction held 10 bases outside the gene matches. CDR3 length: 14 residues. Germline lookup yields CDR1 MNHEY and CDR2 SMNVEV (reference sequence). CDR3 nucleotides: TGTGCCAGCAACCCGACAGGGCTATATTACGAGCAGTACTTC. Its protein is CASNPTGLYYEQYF.

This rearrangement joins TRBV9 to TRBJ2-1; 7 positions match TRBD2. Germline CDR1 SGDLS, CDR2 YYNGEE. CDR3 size: 16 residues. J lost 4 bases, V lost 0 bases, and 7 bases had no gene match. The CDR3 DNA follows: TGTGCCAGCAGCGTAGGGTTAGCGGGCCTATACAATGAGCAGTTCTTC. This translates into CASSVGLAGLYNEQFF.

V and J are TRBV9 and TRBJ1-1; D remains ambiguous. CDR1 and CDR2 (germline): SGDLS, YYNGEE. The V end was cut by 0 bases, the J end by 3 bases, with 9 bases between. This CDR3 is built from 14 residues. The CDR3 nucleotides are TGTGCCAGCAGCGTAGCGTATTCCCACACTGAAGCTTTCTTT. Translation: CASSVAYSHTEAFF.

This clonotype was seen ten or more times. V usage is TRBV28 and J usage is TRBJ1-1, with 8 bases aligning to TRBD1. In germline, CDR1 is MDHEN, CDR2 SYDVKM. The CDR3 extends over 14 amino acids. Losses at the gene ends were 6 bases for V and 1 base for J; bases not matched to a gene: 4. The CDR3 DNA follows: TGTGCCAGCAGCATGACAGGGGCGAACACTGAAGCTTTCTTT. Amino acids: CASSMTGANTEAFF. Full variable domain (remainder filled in from reference TRBV28 and TRBJ1-1): DVKVTQSSRYLVKRTGEKVFLECVQDMDHENMFWYRQDPGLGLRLIYFSYDVKMKEKGDIPEGYSVSREKKERFSLILESASTNQTSMYLCASSMTGANTEAFFGQGTRLTVV.

This clonotype was seen repeatedly, ten times or more. This chain links TRBV2 with TRBJ2-1; 10 nucleotides match TRBD1. The trim removed 9 bases at V and 7 bases at J, leaving 9 bases unmatched. The CDR3 contains 14 residues. The germline gives CDR1 SNHLY, CDR2 FYNNEI. CDR3 nucleotide sequence: TGTGCCAGGGGCACCGGGACAGGGGAGAATGAGCAGTTCTTC. Translation gives CARGTGTGENEQFF. The whole variable domain, filled in from reference TRBV2 and TRBJ2-1, reads EPEVTQTPSHQVTQMGQEVILRCVPISNHLYFYWYRQILGQKVEFLVSFYNNEISEKSEIFDDQFSVERPDGSNFTLKIRSTKLEDSAMYFCARGTGTGENEQFFGPGTRLTVL.

This clonotype was detected many times. The V call is TRBV2, the J call TRBJ2-3; 13 nucleotides agree with TRBD2. The CDR3 is 20 residues long. The germline CDR1 and CDR2 sequences are SNHLY and FYNNEI. Trimming removed 4 bases from V and 4 bases from J; junction bases left unmatched: 17. In DNA, the CDR3 is TGTGCCAGCAGTGTCAATATCCGGACTAGCGGGAGAAGGGCGTCAGATACGCAGTATTTT. Protein product: CASSVNIRTSGRRASDTQYF.

This clonotype was found many times. The chain carries TRBV2 and TRBJ2-5, with 8 bases fitting TRBD2. From germline, CDR1 is SNHLY and CDR2 FYNNEI. With V trimmed by 1 base and J by 1 base, 5 bases remained unmatched. The CDR3 is 16 residues long. The CDR3 region has the DNA TGTGCCAGCAGTGAAGACATAGCGGGGACCCAAGAGACCCAGTACTTC. Its protein is CASSEDIAGTQETQYF. The whole variable domain, remainder taken from reference TRBV2 and TRBJ2-5, is EPEVTQTPSHQVTQMGQEVILRCVPISNHLYFYWYRQILGQKVEFLVSFYNNEISEKSEIFDDQFSVERPDGSNFTLKIRSTKLEDSAMYFCASSEDIAGTQETQYFGPGTRLLVL.